This T cell receptor beta chain is from a study of shared T cell receptors in the human thymus. The protocol was immunoSEQ multiplex PCR, while the TCRdb copy is restricted to in-frame clones and leaves out a portion. Here the sample spans hundreds of thousands of clones, roughly 88% being singletons. These records were also assigned to another study, of human thymus T cells. That source adds: Those donating were healthy Finnish infants in corrective surgery for congenital heart defects. Resections removed during corrective heart surgery provided the thymus tissue used. Seemingly biased V and J gene usage marked thymic and blood repertoires. Thymic repertoires of unrelated individuals were reported in related research to overlap highly.

The material sequenced was thymocytes. This clonotype was sampled from a boy under two years old with a congenital heart defect.

CDR3 sequence reads: CASSQGGTSGRAGELFF. The CDR3 nucleotides read TGTGCCAGCAGCCAAGGGGGGACTAGCGGGAGAGCCGGGGAGCTGTTTTTT. The genes are TRBV14 and TRBJ2-2; TRBD2 matches at 14 bases. The trim removed 1 base at V and 6 bases at J, leaving 4 bases unmatched. In germline, CDR1 is SGHDN, CDR2 FVKESK. CDR3 length equals 17 residues.